Listed below are T cell receptor beta chains from one sample, sequenced in a study of T cells in Graves' hyperthyroidism and ophthalmopathy. TCRdb analysed the multiplex PCR reads with MiXCR anew, one entry per CDR3 protein. The data contain more than 500,000 distinct CDR3 sequences, 11% to 15% of them singletons. Sequencing input: blood. The receptors come from a woman between 40 and 50 years old with Graves' hyperthyroidism. Each CDR3 is given with its conserved first and last residue.

J gene: TRBJ2-2
V gene: TRBV7-2
CDR3 protein: CASSLYSLGELFF

J gene: TRBJ2-1
V gene: TRBV19
CDR3 protein: CASSVTIDSYNEQFF

J gene: TRBJ1-4
V gene: TRBV27
CDR3 protein: CASSYLGGGINEKLFF

J gene: TRBJ1-3
V gene: TRBV6-1
CDR3 protein: CASSGFGGLGGNTIYF

J gene: TRBJ1-5
V gene: TRBV28
CDR3 protein: CASSLIGTSNQPQHF

J gene: TRBJ1-5
V gene: TRBV19
CDR3 protein: CASSPSHGQGMYSNQPQHF

J gene: TRBJ1-5
V gene: TRBV4-1
CDR3 protein: CASSLMKDQPQHF

J gene: TRBJ1-2
V gene: TRBV28
CDR3 protein: CASSLSRSYGYTF

J gene: TRBJ2-3
V gene: TRBV7-3
CDR3 protein: CASSLTLGPTSGRDTDTQYF

J gene: TRBJ2-7
V gene: TRBV29-1
CDR3 protein: CSVSPGTNTYEQYF

J gene: TRBJ2-7
V gene: TRBV20-1
CDR3 protein: CSARGEGRPYEQYF

J gene: TRBJ1-4
V gene: TRBV6-1
CDR3 protein: CASSEKWGPNEKLFF

J gene: TRBJ2-1
V gene: TRBV6-1
CDR3 protein: CASSATGTSIDEQFF

J gene: TRBJ1-2
V gene: TRBV5-8
CDR3 protein: CASRLGGDYGYTF

J gene: TRBJ2-3
V gene: TRBV28
CDR3 protein: CASSRSGTEGDTQYF

J gene: TRBJ2-3
V gene: TRBV20-1
CDR3 protein: CSARVGPTDTQYF

J gene: TRBJ1-2
V gene: TRBV12-3/TRBV12-4
CDR3 protein: CASSHDSNYGYTF

J gene: TRBJ2-5
V gene: TRBV6-5
CDR3 protein: CASRYLDRGLETQYF

J gene: TRBJ2-3
V gene: TRBV6-1
CDR3 protein: CASRSDRGTDTQYF

J gene: TRBJ2-7
V gene: TRBV4-1
CDR3 protein: CASSQEVAGEAYEQYF

J gene: TRBJ1-1
V gene: TRBV7-2
CDR3 protein: CASSQDDATMNTEAFF

J gene: TRBJ2-5
V gene: TRBV24-1
CDR3 protein: CATSEPGTRETQYF

J gene: TRBJ2-7
V gene: TRBV24-1
CDR3 protein: CATGSRTGTSYEQYF

J gene: TRBJ1-1
V gene: TRBV7-3
CDR3 protein: CASSFVEGSTEAFF

J gene: TRBJ2-4
V gene: TRBV6-2/TRBV6-3
CDR3 protein: CASSYSRGNIQYF

J gene: TRBJ2-1
V gene: TRBV20-1
CDR3 protein: CSARDRTGFSGRYNEQFF

J gene: TRBJ2-5
V gene: TRBV29-1
CDR3 protein: CSVVKDRGFEETQYF

J gene: TRBJ2-3
V gene: TRBV5-1
CDR3 protein: CASSLPRDRSTDTQYF

J gene: TRBJ2-3
V gene: TRBV5-6
CDR3 protein: CASSLRGSGDTQYF

J gene: TRBJ1-6
V gene: TRBV28
CDR3 protein: CASSFQGRENSPLHF

J gene: TRBJ2-7
V gene: TRBV11-2
CDR3 protein: CASSLARTGRDEQYF

J gene: TRBJ1-5
V gene: TRBV19
CDR3 protein: CASSTWGGNQPQHF

J gene: TRBJ2-7
V gene: TRBV20-1
CDR3 protein: CSARVPRGRSNEQYF

J gene: TRBJ1-6
V gene: TRBV15
CDR3 protein: CATSRDKTGAFVSPLHF

J gene: TRBJ2-2
V gene: TRBV6-1
CDR3 protein: CASSEAGGIRGHRELFF

J gene: TRBJ1-5
V gene: TRBV3-1
CDR3 protein: CASSSNRGVGNQPQHF

J gene: TRBJ1-5
V gene: TRBV28
CDR3 protein: CASTGTRNQPQHF

J gene: TRBJ2-7
V gene: TRBV19
CDR3 protein: CASTTLSGGEQYF

J gene: TRBJ2-7
V gene: TRBV7-2
CDR3 protein: CASSYHWDQYEQYF

J gene: TRBJ2-1
V gene: TRBV5-1
CDR3 protein: CASSLDGQLSYNEQFF

J gene: TRBJ2-7
V gene: TRBV5-1
CDR3 protein: CASSLADRESGEQYF

J gene: TRBJ1-1
V gene: TRBV18
CDR3 protein: CASSGGADTEAFF

J gene: TRBJ1-1
V gene: TRBV3-1
CDR3 protein: CASSQDLGRTEAFF

J gene: TRBJ2-7
V gene: TRBV7-9
CDR3 protein: CASSSGTRVEQYF

J gene: TRBJ1-5
V gene: TRBV7-2
CDR3 protein: CASSSGGGQGSQPQHF

J gene: TRBJ2-3
V gene: TRBV5-1
CDR3 protein: CASSSWTGGVTDTQYF

J gene: TRBJ2-7
V gene: TRBV27
CDR3 protein: CASSITGYEQYF

J gene: TRBJ1-4
V gene: TRBV7-8
CDR3 protein: CASSLVRARPNEKLFF

J gene: TRBJ1-3
V gene: TRBV3-1
CDR3 protein: CASSRLGVENTIYF

J gene: TRBJ2-7
V gene: TRBV5-4
CDR3 protein: CASSFRLAGDEQYF

J gene: TRBJ2-1
V gene: TRBV7-2
CDR3 protein: CASSLVGVGSSYNEQFF

J gene: TRBJ2-5
V gene: TRBV18
CDR3 protein: CASSPIRGETQYF

J gene: TRBJ2-4
V gene: TRBV28
CDR3 protein: CASSPGGAGIYIQYF

J gene: TRBJ1-2
V gene: TRBV6-5
CDR3 protein: CASSYSDRNSYGYTF